Listed here is a single TCR beta chain. Its antigen remains unidentified. Produced via immunoSEQ multiplex PCR; TCRdb's table is partial and in-frame only. Among about 100,000 clones listed, 94% were seen once. These data are taken from a study of siplizumab effects on memory and regulatory T cells. CDR3 size: 16 residues. Germline CDR1 and CDR2: MNHNS and SASEGT. V was trimmed by 2 bases and J by 3 bases, leaving 17 bases between them. Study-wide points: Researchers could not give a naive or memory phenotype to roughly 75-96% of proliferating CD4+ or CD8+ clones.

The receptor was derived from a human donor in good health. The chain uses TRBV6-1 and TRBJ2-7, with a weak D call TRBD1 (6 bases). The sequenced sample was non-Treg CD4+ T cells sorted from blood. The CDR3 spells CASSELDRKISYEQYF. The CDR3 nucleotides are TGTGCCAGCAGTGAACTAGACAGGAAGATAAGCTACGAGCAGTACTTC.